One and the same sample provided the 17 T cell receptor beta chains below, sequenced in a study of blood T cells in healthy people across ages. A sample-barcoded 5' primer and a J-beta primer mix were used in a second PCR of roughly 6 to 12 cycles. TCRdb processed the 5' RACE reads anew with MiXCR; each CDR3 protein has one entry. The table includes hundreds of thousands of distinct CDR3 sequences, approximately 59% detected once. Material for sequencing was blood. The receptors were sampled from a man in his 60s in good health.

This chain links TRBV7-9 with TRBJ2-1; TRBD2 matches 7 bases. The V segment lost 3 bases and the J segment 5 bases; nucleotides outside the gene matches: 7. Germline CDR1 is SEHNR and CDR2 is FQNEAQ (reference sequence). The CDR3 has 15 amino acids. CDR3 nucleotides: TGTGCCAGCAGCTTCCCCCGGGGGGTCAACAATGAGCAGTTCTTC. It specifies CASSFPRGVNNEQFF.

The V and J genes are TRBV20-1 and TRBJ2-1; 10 positions match TRBD2. The CDR3 has 14 amino acids. V lost 7 bases to trimming and J lost 5 bases; unmatched junction nucleotides: 8. Germline V gene data show CDR1 as DFQATT and CDR2 as SNEGSKA (reference sequence). CDR3 in amino acids: CSEARLAGDNEQFF. CDR3 nucleotides: TGCAGTGAAGCCCGTCTAGCGGGGGACAATGAGCAGTTCTTC.

The V call is TRBV7-9, the J call TRBJ2-5; 7 nucleotides align to TRBD1. There are 14 residues in the CDR3. Germline CDR1 reads SEHNR; CDR2 reads FQNEAQ (reference sequence). V shed 2 bases, J shed 5 bases, and the junction held 5 bases outside the gene matches. As DNA, the CDR3 is TGTGCCAGCAGCTTAAAGGGGGCTGTCGAGACCCAGTACTTC. This codes for CASSLKGAVETQYF.

This clonotype was recorded a few times. The V and J genes are TRBV27 and TRBJ1-2; the match to TRBD1 covers 10 bases. The CDR3 contains 15 residues. Per the germline V gene, CDR1 is MNHEY and CDR2 is SMNVEV (reference sequence). V lost 5 bases to trimming and J lost 7 bases; unmatched junction nucleotides: 10. This CDR3 is CASSPKPGQGFGYTF. DNA of the CDR3: TGTGCCAGCAGTCCCAAACCGGGACAGGGGTTTGGCTACACCTTC.

The V call is TRBV3-1, the J call TRBJ2-5; no clear D. CDR1 is LGHDT, CDR2 YNNKEL, per germline (reference sequence). Trimming shortened V by 4 bases and J by 3 bases, and 18 bases separated the two germline ends. The CDR3 covers 16 residues. CDR3 bases: TGTGCCAGCAGCCGGCAACTGGCCTCCCGGGAAGAGACCCAGTACTTC. This sequence encodes CASSRQLASREETQYF.

The chain recombines TRBV3-1 with TRBJ2-7; 7 nucleotides align to TRBD1. Germline V gene data show CDR1 as LGHDT and CDR2 as YNNKEL (reference sequence). CDR3 length: 19 residues. V shed 4 bases and J 1 base; nucleotides not matched to a gene: 19. The CDR3: CASSPSRDSEVGISYEQYF. In DNA form, the CDR3 reads TGTGCCAGCAGCCCTTCCCGGGACAGTGAGGTTGGAATTTCCTACGAGCAGTACTTC.

This chain links TRBV3-1 with TRBJ2-1; 8 nucleotides match TRBD2. Germline values: CDR1 LGHDT, CDR2 YNNKEL (reference sequence). The CDR3 sequence is 19 residues long. J lost 7 bases, V lost 0 bases, and 17 bases had no gene match. The CDR3 spells CASSQDPRVAGTLGNEQFF. The CDR3 nucleotides are TGTGCCAGCAGCCAAGATCCCCGAGTAGCGGGGACGTTAGGGAATGAGCAGTTCTTC.

This chain links TRBV10-3 with TRBJ1-2; D unresolved. V dropped 4 bases and J dropped 2 bases, with 11 bases sitting between them. Germline CDR1 and CDR2: ENHRY and SYGVKD. The CDR3 is 14 residues long. CDR3: CAISADPANYGYTF. CDR3 in DNA: TGTGCCATCAGTGCTGACCCCGCGAACTATGGCTACACCTTC.

The rearrangement links TRBV11-2 to TRBJ2-3, with unresolved D. The CDR3 covers 15 residues. Trimming stripped 1 base from V and 4 bases from J, with 12 bases between. Germline V gene sequence: CDR1 SGHAT, CDR2 FQNNGV. CDR3 amino acids: CASSLAGGWSDTQYF. The CDR3 DNA sequence: TGTGCCAGCAGCTTAGCGGGCGGCTGGTCAGATACGCAGTATTTT.

The chain has TRBV6-1 and TRBJ2-5; tentatively, D is TRBD1 (5 bases). The CDR3 runs 15 residues. V shed 6 bases and J shed 4 bases, with 18 bases lying between them. From germline, CDR1 is MNHNS and CDR2 SASEGT. DNA for the CDR3: TGTGCCAGCAGCATCTTTCCAGGGTTCGGAGAGACCCAGTACTTC. This translates into CASSIFPGFGETQYF.

J is TRBJ2-1 and V is TRBV10-3, with D possibly TRBD2 on 7 matching bases. CDR1 is ENHRY, CDR2 SYGVKD, per germline. V was pared by 4 bases and J by 0 bases, with 13 bases between. The CDR3 runs 16 residues. CDR3 sequence: CAISGTGGPSYNEQFF. Here the CDR3 DNA reads TGTGCCATCAGTGGGACCGGGGGGCCCTCCTACAATGAGCAGTTCTTC.

The chain combines TRBV28 with TRBJ2-1, with no clear D. CDR3 length: 13 amino acids. Germline V CDR1 and CDR2: MDHEN, SYDVKM. V was clipped by 5 bases and J by 2 bases, with 7 bases between them. The DNA for the CDR3 is TGTGCCAGCAGTGCTCCAGCCTACAATGAGCAGTTCTTC. Residues: CASSAPAYNEQFF.

This chain links TRBV14 with TRBJ2-7; 11 positions agree with TRBD1. J was trimmed by 7 bases and V by 2 bases; bases with no gene match: 7. From germline, CDR1 is SGHDN and CDR2 FVKESK. This CDR3 region has 15 residues. The DNA for the CDR3 is TGTGCCAGCAGCCAAATGGGACAGGGGGTCGGTGAGCAGTACTTC. It codes for CASSQMGQGVGEQYF.

The rearrangement uses TRBV5-5 and TRBJ1-1; no reliable D call. Trimming left V 4 bases short and J 2 bases short, with 12 bases between. CDR3 length: 14 residues. CDR1 SGHKS and CDR2 YYEKEE come from the germline V gene (reference sequence). CDR3 bases: TGTGCCAGCAGCGTGTCTTCAGGTAACACTGAAGCTTTCTTT. It codes for CASSVSSGNTEAFF. The full variable domain, rest sourced from reference TRBV5-5 and TRBJ1-1, is DAGVTQSPTHLIKTRGQQVTLRCSPISGHKSVSWYQQVLGQGPQFIFQYYEKEERGRGNFPDRFSARQFPNYSSELNVNALLLGDSALYLCASSVSSGNTEAFFGQGTRLTVV.

The chain recombines TRBV12-3 or TRBV12-4 with TRBJ1-6; 8 bases match TRBD1. This CDR3 contains 16 residues. V shed 5 bases, J shed 7 bases, and the junction held 10 bases outside the gene matches. DNA for the CDR3: TGTGCCAGCAGTCTGACGGCAACAGGGGGAAATTCACCCCTCCACTTT. As protein: CASSLTATGGNSPLHF.

J is TRBJ2-5 and V is TRBV29-1; weak D call: TRBD2 (6 bases). This CDR3 region has 13 residues. Between the trimmed V and J ends, which lost 5 bases and 3 bases, there was a span of 13 bases. CDR1 and CDR2 from the germline V gene are SQVTM and ANQGSEA. CDR3 nucleotide sequence: TGCAGCGTTAGGAGGGCCGGGGAAGAGACCCAGTACTTC. It codes for CSVRRAGEETQYF.

The rearrangement links TRBV5-1 to TRBJ2-1; 8 bases line up with TRBD2. CDR1 is SGHRS, CDR2 YFSETQ, per germline. The CDR3 consists of 15 residues. V was pared by 3 bases and J by 9 bases, with 11 bases of the junction left unmatched. CDR3 bases: TGCGCCAGCAGCTGGACCCCATCGGGAGGGGGTGAGCAGTTCTTC. Its translation is CASSWTPSGGGEQFF.